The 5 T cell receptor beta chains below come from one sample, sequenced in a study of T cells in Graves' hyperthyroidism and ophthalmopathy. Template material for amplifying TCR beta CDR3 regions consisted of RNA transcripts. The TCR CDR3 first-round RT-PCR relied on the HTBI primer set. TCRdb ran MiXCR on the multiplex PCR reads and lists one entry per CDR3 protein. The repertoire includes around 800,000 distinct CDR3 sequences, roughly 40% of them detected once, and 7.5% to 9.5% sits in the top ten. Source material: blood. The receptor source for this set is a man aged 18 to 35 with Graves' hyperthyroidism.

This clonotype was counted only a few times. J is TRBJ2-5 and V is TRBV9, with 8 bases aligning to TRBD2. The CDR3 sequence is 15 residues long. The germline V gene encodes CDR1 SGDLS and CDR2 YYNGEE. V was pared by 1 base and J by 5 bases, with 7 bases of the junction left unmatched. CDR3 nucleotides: TGTGCCAGCAGCGTATCCGGGGGGGGCCCGGAGACCCAGTACTTC. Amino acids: CASSVSGGGPETQYF.

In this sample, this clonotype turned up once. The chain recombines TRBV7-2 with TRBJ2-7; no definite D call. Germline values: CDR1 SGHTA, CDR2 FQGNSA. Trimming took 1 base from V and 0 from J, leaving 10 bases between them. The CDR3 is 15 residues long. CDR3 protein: CASSLVSPTSYEQYF. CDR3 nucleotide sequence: TGTGCCAGCAGCTTAGTCAGCCCAACCTCCTACGAGCAGTACTTC.

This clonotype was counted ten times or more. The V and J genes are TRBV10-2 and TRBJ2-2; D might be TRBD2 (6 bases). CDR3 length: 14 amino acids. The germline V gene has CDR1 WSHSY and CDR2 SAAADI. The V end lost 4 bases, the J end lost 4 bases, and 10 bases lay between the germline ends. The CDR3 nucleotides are TGCGCCAGCAGTGCGGGAGTTTCCACCGGGGAGCTGTTTTTT. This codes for CASSAGVSTGELFF.

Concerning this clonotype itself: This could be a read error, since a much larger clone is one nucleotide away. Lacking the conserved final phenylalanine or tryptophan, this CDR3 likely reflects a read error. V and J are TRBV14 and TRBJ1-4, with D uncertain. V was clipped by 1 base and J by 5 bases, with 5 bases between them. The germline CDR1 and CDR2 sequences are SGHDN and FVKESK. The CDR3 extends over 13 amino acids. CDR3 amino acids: CASSQVANEKLFS. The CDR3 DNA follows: TGTGCCAGCAGCCAAGTAGCGAATGAAAAACTGTTTTCT.

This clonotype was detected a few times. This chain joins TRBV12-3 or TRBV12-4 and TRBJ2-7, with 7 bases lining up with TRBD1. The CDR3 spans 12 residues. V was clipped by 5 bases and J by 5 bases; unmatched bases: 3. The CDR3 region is CASSKGGNEQYF. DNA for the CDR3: TGTGCCAGCAGTAAAGGGGGCAACGAGCAGTACTTC.